This entry is about one TCR beta chain. The data originate from a study of blood T cell repertoires in COVID-19. Overall study context: There were acute and convalescent COVID-19 samples, and they came from the United States, Italy and Spain. PBMCs, B-cell-depleted T cells, or T cells provided the cDNA or gDNA that made up the material.

V lost 3 bases and J lost 2, with 11 bases in between. CDR1 and CDR2 (germline): SEHNR, FQNEAQ (reference sequence). The CDR3 is 14 amino acids. Only in-frame clones appear in the TCRdb table, and some are missing; sequencing was by immunoSEQ multiplex PCR. The repertoire includes 68,000 or so clones, 60% to 85% of them detected once, and around 23% sits in the top ten. The V gene is TRBV7-9, the J gene TRBJ2-7, with D possibly TRBD2 on 6 matching bases. The TCR was taken from a human donor in a cohort sampled during active COVID-19. Sequenced sample: peripheral blood. The CDR3 nucleotides are TGTGCCAGCAGCTTTGGTGCGGGGACCTACGAGCAGTACTTC. It translates to CASSFGAGTYEQYF.